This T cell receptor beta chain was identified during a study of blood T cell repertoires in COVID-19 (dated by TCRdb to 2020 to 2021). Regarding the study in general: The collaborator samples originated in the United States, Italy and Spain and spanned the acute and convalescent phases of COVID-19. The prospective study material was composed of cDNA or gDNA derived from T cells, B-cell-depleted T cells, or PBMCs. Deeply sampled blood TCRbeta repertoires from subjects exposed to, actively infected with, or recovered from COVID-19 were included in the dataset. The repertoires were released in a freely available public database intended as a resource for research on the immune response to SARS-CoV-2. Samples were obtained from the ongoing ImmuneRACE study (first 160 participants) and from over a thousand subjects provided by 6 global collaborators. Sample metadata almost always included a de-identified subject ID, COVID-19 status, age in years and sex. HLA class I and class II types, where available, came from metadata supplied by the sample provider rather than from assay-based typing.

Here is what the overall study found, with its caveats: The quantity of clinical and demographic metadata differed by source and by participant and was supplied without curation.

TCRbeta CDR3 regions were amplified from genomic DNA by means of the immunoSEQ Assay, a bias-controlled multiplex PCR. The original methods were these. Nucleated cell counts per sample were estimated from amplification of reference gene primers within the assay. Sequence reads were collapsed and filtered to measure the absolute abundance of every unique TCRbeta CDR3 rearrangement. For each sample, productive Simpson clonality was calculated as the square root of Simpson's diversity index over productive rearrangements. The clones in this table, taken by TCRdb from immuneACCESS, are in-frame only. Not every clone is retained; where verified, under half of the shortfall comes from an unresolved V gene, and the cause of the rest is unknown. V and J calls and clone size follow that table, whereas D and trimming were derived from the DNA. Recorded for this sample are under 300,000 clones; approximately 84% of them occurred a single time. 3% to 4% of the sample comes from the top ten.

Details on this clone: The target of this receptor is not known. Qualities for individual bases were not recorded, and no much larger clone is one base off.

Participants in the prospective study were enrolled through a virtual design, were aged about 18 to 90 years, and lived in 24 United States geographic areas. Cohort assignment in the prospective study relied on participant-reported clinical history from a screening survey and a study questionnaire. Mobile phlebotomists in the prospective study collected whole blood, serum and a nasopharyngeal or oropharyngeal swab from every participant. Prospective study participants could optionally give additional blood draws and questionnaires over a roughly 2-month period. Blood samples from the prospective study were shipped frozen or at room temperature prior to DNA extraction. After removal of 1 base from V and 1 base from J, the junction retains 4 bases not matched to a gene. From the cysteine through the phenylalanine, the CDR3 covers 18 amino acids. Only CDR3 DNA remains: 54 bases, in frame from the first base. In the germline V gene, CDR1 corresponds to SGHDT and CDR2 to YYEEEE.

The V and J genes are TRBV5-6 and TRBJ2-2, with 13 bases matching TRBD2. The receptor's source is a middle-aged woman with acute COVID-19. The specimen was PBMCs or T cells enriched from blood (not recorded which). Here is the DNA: TGTGCCAGCAGCTTGACTAGCGGGAGGGCGGGGAACACCGGGGAGCTGTTTTTT. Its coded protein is CASSLTSGRAGNTGELFF.